Detailed here is one T cell receptor (beta chain). Repertoires were generated with immunoSEQ multiplex PCR, while TCRdb's copy carries only in-frame clones and drops some. Among fewer than 130,000 clones, roughly 90% were seen once, and the ten largest hold 3.5% to 4%. This record belongs to a study of control samples from healthy donors and cancer patients. The receptor was isolated from a woman aged 55-70 years with lung cancer. Material: PBMCs.

CDR3 coding DNA: TGTGCCAGCGACAGGGGGAATGAAAAACTGTTTTTT. Protein: CASDRGNEKLFF. V is TRBV6-5 and J is TRBJ1-4, with 9 bases aligning to TRBD1. The CDR3 length is 12 residues. V lost 8 bases to trimming and J lost 5 bases; unmatched junction nucleotides: 0. CDR1 and CDR2 (germline): MNHEY, SVGAGI.